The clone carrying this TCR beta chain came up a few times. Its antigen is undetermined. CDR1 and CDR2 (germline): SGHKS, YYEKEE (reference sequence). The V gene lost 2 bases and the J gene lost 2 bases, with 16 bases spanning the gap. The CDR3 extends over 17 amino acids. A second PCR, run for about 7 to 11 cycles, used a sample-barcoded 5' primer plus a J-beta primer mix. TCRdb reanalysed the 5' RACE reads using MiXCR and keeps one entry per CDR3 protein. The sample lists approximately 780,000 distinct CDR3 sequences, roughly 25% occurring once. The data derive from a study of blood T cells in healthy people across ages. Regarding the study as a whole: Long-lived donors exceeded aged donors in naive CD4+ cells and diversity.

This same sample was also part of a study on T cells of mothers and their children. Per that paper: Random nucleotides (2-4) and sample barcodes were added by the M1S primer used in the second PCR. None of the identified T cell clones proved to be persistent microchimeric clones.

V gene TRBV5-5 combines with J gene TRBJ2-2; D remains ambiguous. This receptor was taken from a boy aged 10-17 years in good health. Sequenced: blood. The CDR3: CASSFVLSGLNTGELFF. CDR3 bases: TGTGCCAGCAGCTTCGTGCTATCCGGGCTCAACACCGGGGAGCTGTTTTTT.